Listed below are T cell receptor beta chains from one sample, sequenced in a study of CD4 T cells in relation to SARS-CoV-2 and coronaviruses. Clones were sequenced by immunoSEQ multiplex PCR, and TCRdb holds only the in-frame ones, with some missing. The sample includes about 17,000 clones, about four fifths seen only once; the top ten take roughly a third. Antigen specificity for these receptors is unknown. Sequencing was done on a sample of CD4+ T cells from PBMCs, cultured in vitro. These receptors were taken from a human donor in good health. CDR3s include the opening cysteine and the closing phenylalanine or tryptophan. D genes are given only for firm matches. Expanded clones are given a class, and other clones once, few, many or no size at all.

size	V	D	J	DNA	CDR3
.	TRBV27	TRBD1	TRBJ1-2	TGTGCCAGCAGTCCTCGGACAGGGTCGGGAGGCTACACCTTC	CASSPRTGSGGYTF
once	TRBV5-4	.	TRBJ2-1	TGTGCCAGCAGCTCGCCACTGGGCAGCTACAATGAGCAGTTCTTC	CASSSPLGSYNEQFF
.	TRBV3-1/TRBV3-2	TRBD2	TRBJ2-3	TGTGCCAGCAGCCAATGGCGGGAGAGGGTAGATACGCAGTATTTT	CASSQWRERVDTQYF
.	TRBV5-1	.	TRBJ2-2	TGCGCCAGCAGCGCCGACCCCCGGGGCGGGGAGCTGTTTTTT	CASSADPRGGELFF
.	TRBV6-5	.	TRBJ1-4	TGTGCCACCACTTTGGGGGACAATAATGAAAAACTGTTTTTT	CATTLGDNNEKLFF
.	TRBV11-2	.	TRBJ1-2	TGTGCCAGCAGTTCGTTACGTCGAGTAGAGGCTAACTATGGCTACACCTTC	CASSSLRRVEANYGYTF
.	TRBV7-2	.	TRBJ2-1	TGTGCCAGCAGCTTGGTCGGGACCGCATACAATGAGCAGTTCTTC	CASSLVGTAYNEQFF
.	TRBV9	.	TRBJ2-3	TGTGCCAGCAGCGTAGTCGGGAGACAAGATACGCAGTATTTT	CASSVVGRQDTQYF
.	TRBV6-5	.	TRBJ1-1	TGTGCCAGCGGACGGGTTGAAGCTTTCTTT	CASGRVEAFF
.	TRBV5-1	TRBD1	TRBJ1-1	TGCGCCAGCAGCGGTACAGGGGTTTCCGACACTGAAGCTTTCTTT	CASSGTGVSDTEAFF
.	TRBV11-1	.	TRBJ1-6	TGTGCCAGCAGTAAGGAGCCCTATAATTCACCCCTCCACTTT	CASSKEPYNSPLHF
.	TRBV9	.	TRBJ2-1	TGTGCCAGCAGTAAAAGTAGCTCCTACAATGAGCAGTTCTTC	CASSKSSSYNEQFF
.	TRBV11-2	.	TRBJ2-1	TGTGCCAGCAGATCAACCCCGGACGTTAGGAATGAGCAGTTCTTC	CASRSTPDVRNEQFF
.	TRBV9	TRBD1	TRBJ2-3	TGTGCCAGCAGCGTAGCTTGGTCGACAGGGAGCACAGATACGCAGTATTTT	CASSVAWSTGSTDTQYF
.	TRBV7-2	.	TRBJ2-1	TGTGCCAGCAGCTTAAGTGCAAACAATGAGCAGTTCTTC	CASSLSANNEQFF
.	TRBV18	.	TRBJ2-3	TGTGCCAGCTCACCTACAAGCGGTAGCACAGATACGCAGTATTTT	CASSPTSGSTDTQYF
.	TRBV2	TRBD2	TRBJ2-3	TGTGCCAGCAGCGACGGACTAGCGGGACATAGCACAGATACGCAGTATTTT	CASSDGLAGHSTDTQYF
.	TRBV5-6	.	TRBJ2-3	TGTGCCAGCAGCTTCTTTGACAGGTTCACAGATACGCAGTATTTT	CASSFFDRFTDTQYF
.	TRBV6-2/TRBV6-3	.	TRBJ2-2	TGTGCCAGCAGTTACGTACAGGGTGCCGCGAACACCGGGGAGCTGTTTTTT	CASSYVQGAANTGELFF
.	TRBV2	.	TRBJ1-1	TGTGCCAGCAGCCCCGAAAGGGGACAAGAAGCTTTCTTT	CASSPERGQEAFF
.	TRBV9	TRBD2	TRBJ2-1	TGTGCCAGCAGCGTAGGTGCTAGCGGGAGAGAAAATGAGCAGTTCTTC	CASSVGASGRENEQFF
.	TRBV6-2/TRBV6-3	.	TRBJ2-5	TGTGCCAGCAGTCCCCTAAACGTGGCACAGGAACGAGGGAAGACCCAGTACTTC	CASSPLNVAQERGKTQYF
.	TRBV12-3/TRBV12-4	TRBD2	TRBJ2-1	TGTGCCAGCACCGCCCTCGGGGGGGGGAAGCAGTTCTTC	CASTALGGGKQFF
.	TRBV7-2	.	TRBJ2-7	TGTGCCAGCAGCCTCCGGGCCCCAACCCTCTACGAGCAGTACTTC	CASSLRAPTLYEQYF
.	TRBV6-5	TRBD2	TRBJ2-1	TGTGCCAGCAGTTACTCTATGACTAGCGGGAATGAGCAATTCTTC	CASSYSMTSGNEQFF
.	TRBV5-4	.	TRBJ1-2	TGTGCCAGCAGCTTGGATTGGGGTCGGGATGGCTACACCTTC	CASSLDWGRDGYTF
few	TRBV4-3	TRBD1	TRBJ2-5	TGCGCCAGCAGCGCGGGTCCGACAGGGGCCCAGTACTTC	CASSAGPTGAQYF
.	TRBV6-2/TRBV6-3	TRBD2	TRBJ2-1	TGTGCCAGCAGCCCACTAGCGGGAGTAGGTGAGCAGTTCTTC	CASSPLAGVGEQFF
.	TRBV4-2	.	TRBJ2-7	TGTGCCAGCAGCCAAACCAGGACCGTCGCCTACGAGCAGTACTTC	CASSQTRTVAYEQYF
few	TRBV3-1/TRBV3-2	.	TRBJ1-4	TGTGCCAGCAGCCCAACGACCGCCCCTAATGAAAAACTGTTTTTT	CASSPTTAPNEKLFF
once	TRBV11-2	TRBD1	TRBJ2-7	TGTGCCAGCAGCTTGACAGGGAACGAGCAGTACTTC	CASSLTGNEQYF
once	TRBV7-2	.	TRBJ2-2	TGTGCCAGCAGCTTACAGGGAAACACCGGGGAGCTGTTTTTT	CASSLQGNTGELFF
.	TRBV2	TRBD1	TRBJ1-1	TGTGCCAGCAGTGAAAGGCAGGGGGTTGAAGCTTTCTTT	CASSERQGVEAFF
.	TRBV6-5	TRBD2	TRBJ2-3	TGTGCCAGCAGTTATGCTAGCGGGAGTACAAATACGCAGTATTTT	CASSYASGSTNTQYF
.	TRBV2	.	TRBJ1-1	TGTGCCAGCAGAGTACAGGGTGTTGGCACTGAAGCTTTCTTT	CASRVQGVGTEAFF
few	TRBV9	.	TRBJ1-4	TGTGCCAGCAGCGGGGGAGTAGGAGGGACTAATGAAAAACTGTTTTTT	CASSGGVGGTNEKLFF
.	TRBV2	.	TRBJ2-5	TGTGCCAGCAGTGAAGCGCTTGGGGGGCGGGAGACCCAGTACTTC	CASSEALGGRETQYF
.	TRBV30	.	TRBJ2-5	TGTGCCTGGAGGGCGGGACCAGGGGAGACCCAGTACTTC	CAWRAGPGETQYF
.	TRBV6-1	.	TRBJ1-5	TGTGCCAGCAGTGAAGACCCCAATCAGCCCCAGCATTTT	CASSEDPNQPQHF
.	TRBV23-1	.	TRBJ1-2	TGCGCCAGCAGGCCCGACAGTCCTTTCTATGGCTACACCTTC	CASRPDSPFYGYTF
.	TRBV7-8	.	TRBJ2-6	TGTGCCAGCAGCTTCTACGGCAGGGCGACCTCTGGGGCCAACGTCCTGACTTTC	CASSFYGRATSGANVLTF